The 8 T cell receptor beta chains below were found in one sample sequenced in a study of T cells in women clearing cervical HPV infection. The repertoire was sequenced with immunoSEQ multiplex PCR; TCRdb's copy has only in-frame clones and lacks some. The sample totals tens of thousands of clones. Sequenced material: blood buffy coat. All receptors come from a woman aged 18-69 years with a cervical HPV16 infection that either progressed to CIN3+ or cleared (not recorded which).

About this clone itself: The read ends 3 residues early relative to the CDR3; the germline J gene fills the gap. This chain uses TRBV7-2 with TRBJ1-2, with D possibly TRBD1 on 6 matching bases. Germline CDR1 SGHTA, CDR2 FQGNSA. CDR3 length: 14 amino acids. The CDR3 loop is CASSENRVGDTYTF. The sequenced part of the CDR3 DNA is TGTGCCAGCAGCGAGAACAGGGTAGGGGATACC. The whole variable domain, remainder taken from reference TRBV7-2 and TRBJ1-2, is GAGVSQSPSNKVTEKGKDVELRCDPISGHTALYWYRQSLGQGLEFLIYFQGNSAPDKSGLPSDRFSAERTGGSVSTLTIQRTQQEDSAVYLCASSENRVGDTYTFGSGTRLTVV.

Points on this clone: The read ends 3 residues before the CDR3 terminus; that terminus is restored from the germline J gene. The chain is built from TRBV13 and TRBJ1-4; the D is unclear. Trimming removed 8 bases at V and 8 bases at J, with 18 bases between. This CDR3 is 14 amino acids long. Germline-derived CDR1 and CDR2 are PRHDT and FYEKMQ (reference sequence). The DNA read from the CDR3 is TGTGCCAGCGGTCTATGGGCGGGTGACGAAAAA. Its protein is CASGLWAGDEK. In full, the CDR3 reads CASGLWAGDEKLFF.

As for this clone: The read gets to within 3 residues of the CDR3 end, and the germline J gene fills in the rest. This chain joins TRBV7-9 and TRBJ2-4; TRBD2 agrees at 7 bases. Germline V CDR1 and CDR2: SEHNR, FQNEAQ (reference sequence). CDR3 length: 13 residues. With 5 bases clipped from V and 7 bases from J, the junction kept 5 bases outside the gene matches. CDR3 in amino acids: CASSATGGNIQYF. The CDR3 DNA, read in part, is TGTGCCAGCAGCGCGACCGGGGGGAACATT. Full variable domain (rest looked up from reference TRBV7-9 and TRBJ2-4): DTGVSQNPRHKITKRGQNVTFRCDPISEHNRLYWYRQTLGQGPEFLTYFQNEAQLEKSRLLSDRFSAERPKGSFSTLEIQRTEQGDSAMYLCASSATGGNIQYFGAGTRLSVL.

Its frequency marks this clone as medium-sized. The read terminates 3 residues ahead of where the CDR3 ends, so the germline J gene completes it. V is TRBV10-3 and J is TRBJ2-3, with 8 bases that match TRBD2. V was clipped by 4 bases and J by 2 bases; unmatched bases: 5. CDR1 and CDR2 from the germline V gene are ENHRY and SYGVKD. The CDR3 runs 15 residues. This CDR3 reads CAISGYGGDTDTQYF. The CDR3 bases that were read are TGTGCCATCAGTGGCTACGGGGGGGACACAGATACG.

CDR3 loop: CASSAPEGYNEQFF. The sequenced part of the CDR3 DNA is TGTGCCAGCAGCGCTCCTGAGGGGTACAATGAG. The chain carries TRBV7-9 and TRBJ2-1; D is possibly TRBD1 or TRBD2 (5 bases each). The read gets to within 3 residues of the CDR3 end, and the germline J gene fills in the rest. CDR1 is SEHNR, CDR2 FQNEAQ, per germline (reference sequence). The CDR3 length is 14 residues. V gave up 5 bases and J gave up 4 bases, with 12 bases separating them.

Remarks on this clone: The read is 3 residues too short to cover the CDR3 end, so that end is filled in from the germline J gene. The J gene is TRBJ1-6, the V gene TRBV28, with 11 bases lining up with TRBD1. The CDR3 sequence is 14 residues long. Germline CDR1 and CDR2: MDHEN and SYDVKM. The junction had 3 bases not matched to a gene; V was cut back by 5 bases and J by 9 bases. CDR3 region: CASSGTGGISPLHF. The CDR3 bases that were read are TGTGCCAGCAGTGGGACAGGGGGGATTTCACCC.

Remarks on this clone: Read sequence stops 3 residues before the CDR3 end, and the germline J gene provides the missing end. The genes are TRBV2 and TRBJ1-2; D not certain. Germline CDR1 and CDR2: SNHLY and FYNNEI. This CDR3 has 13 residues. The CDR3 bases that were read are TGTGCCACCAGCGGGGAGAGCACAGATACC. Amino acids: CATSGESTDT. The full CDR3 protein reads CATSGESTDTYTF.

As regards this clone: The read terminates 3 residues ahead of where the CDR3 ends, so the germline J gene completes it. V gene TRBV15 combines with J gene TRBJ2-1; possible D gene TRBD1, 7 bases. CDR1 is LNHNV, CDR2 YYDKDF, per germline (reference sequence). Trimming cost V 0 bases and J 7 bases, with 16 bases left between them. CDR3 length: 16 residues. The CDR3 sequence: CATSREVQGGRNEQFF. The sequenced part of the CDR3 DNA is TGTGCCACCAGCAGAGAGGTCCAGGGGGGTCGGAATGAG.